A single sample gave rise to the 20 T cell receptor beta chains below, sequenced in a study of PD-1 blockade in classical Hodgkin lymphoma. Sample time point: newly diagnosed, previously untreated cHL patient sample. Negative selection with magnetic separation was used to purify CD4+ T cells from thawed PBMCs. Assay used: immunoSEQ multiplex PCR; TCRdb lists only in-frame clones, some missing. The sample records around 21,000 clones, more than 85% being singletons. Sample: CD4+ T cells from blood. Source of these receptors: a human donor with classical Hodgkin lymphoma.

The J gene is TRBJ1-2, the V gene TRBV18; 10 bases are a match to TRBD1. Unmatched junction bases numbered 11, after V lost 3 bases and J lost 4 bases. This CDR3 has 17 amino acids. Germline V gene sequence: CDR1 KGHSH, CDR2 LQKENI. This CDR3 is CASSPPGQGRGVYGYTF. As DNA, the CDR3 is TGTGCCAGCTCACCTCCGGGACAGGGGCGCGGTGTCTATGGCTACACCTTC.

The chain recombines TRBV7-9 with TRBJ2-1; 9 bases fit TRBD2. This CDR3 region has 15 residues. Germline V gene data show CDR1 as SEHNR and CDR2 as FQNEAQ (reference sequence). After removal of 6 bases from V and 5 bases from J, the junction contained 8 bases not matched to a gene. Here the CDR3 reads CASRPSGGSHNEQFF. In DNA, the CDR3 is TGTGCCAGCAGACCGAGCGGGGGGTCACACAATGAGCAGTTCTTC.

The chain couples TRBV28 to TRBJ1-4, with 7 nucleotides matching TRBD1. CDR1 is MDHEN, CDR2 SYDVKM, per germline. The junction had 7 bases not matched to a gene; V was cut back by 5 bases and J by 4 bases. This CDR3 spans 15 amino acids. The CDR3 coding sequence is TGTGCCAGCAGTAATATCCGGGACAGTAATGAAAAACTGTTTTTT. Its translation is CASSNIRDSNEKLFF. Combining the CDR3 with reference TRBV28 and TRBJ1-4 gives the whole variable domain DVKVTQSSRYLVKRTGEKVFLECVQDMDHENMFWYRQDPGLGLRLIYFSYDVKMKEKGDIPEGYSVSREKKERFSLILESASTNQTSMYLCASSNIRDSNEKLFFGSGTQLSVL.

The V call is TRBV5-1, the J call TRBJ1-1; D unresolved. Trimming pared 4 bases from V and 1 base from J, leaving 8 bases between. Germline lookup yields CDR1 SGHRS and CDR2 YFSETQ. The CDR3 runs to 13 residues. CDR3 in amino acids: CASSPLQNTEAFF. CDR3 sequence (DNA): TGCGCCAGCAGCCCCCTACAGAACACTGAAGCTTTCTTT.

The sample holds one count of this clone. J is TRBJ2-7 and V is TRBV18, with D possibly being TRBD1 or TRBD2 (5 bases each). Trimming removed 3 bases at V and 8 bases at J, with 23 bases between. CDR3 length equals 16 residues. CDR1 and CDR2 from the germline V gene are KGHSH and LQKENI. Here the CDR3 DNA reads TGTGCCAGCTCACCCTTCGGGGCCCCCGGCTTACCTCAGCAGTACTTC. Translation gives CASSPFGAPGLPQQYF.

The chain couples TRBV11-1 to TRBJ2-2, with D unclear. V was shortened by 2 bases and J by 0 bases, with 13 bases between the two germline ends. In germline, CDR1 is SGHAT, CDR2 FQDESV (reference sequence). This CDR3 spans 17 amino acids. For the CDR3, the DNA is TGTGCCAGCAGCTTATACCCTCCCCGGGCGAACACCGGGGAGCTGTTTTTT. It is translated as CASSLYPPRANTGELFF.

This rearrangement joins TRBV5-4 to TRBJ1-1; D is unclear. Trimming pared 0 bases from V and 0 bases from J, leaving 9 bases between. Germline V lookup: CDR1 SGHNT, CDR2 YYREEE (reference sequence). CDR3 length: 15 amino acids. Here the CDR3 DNA reads TGTGCCAGCAGCTTGGAAGGGAGCCTGAACACTGAAGCTTTCTTT. Residues: CASSLEGSLNTEAFF. Combining the CDR3 with reference TRBV5-4 and TRBJ1-1 gives the whole variable domain ETGVTQSPTHLIKTRGQQVTLRCSSQSGHNTVSWYQQALGQGPQFIFQYYREEENGRGNFPPRFSGLQFPNYSSELNVNALELDDSALYLCASSLEGSLNTEAFFGQGTRLTVV.

The rearrangement joins TRBV27 to TRBJ1-5; 9 bases are a match to TRBD1. V lost 1 base and J lost 3; bases outside the gene matches: 7. This CDR3 comprises 17 residues. Germline V CDR1 and CDR2: MNHEY, SMNVEV (reference sequence). CDR3 DNA sequence: TGTGCCAGCAGTTTATTCGCGACAGGGGGTTCCAATCAGCCCCAGCATTTT. It is translated as CASSLFATGGSNQPQHF.

The CDR3 loop reads CASSRTGSYNEQFF. As DNA, the CDR3 is TGCGCCAGCAGCCGTACTGGGTCCTACAATGAGCAGTTCTTC. This rearrangement joins TRBV5-1 to TRBJ2-1; D remains ambiguous. The V end was cut by 4 bases, the J end by 1 base, with 9 bases between. The CDR3 consists of 14 residues. CDR1 and CDR2 from the germline V gene are SGHRS and YFSETQ.

This clone was seen just once. CDR3 coding DNA: TGTGCCAGCTCATCAACAGCGGCTGGAAACACCATATATTTT. Translation: CASSSTAAGNTIYF. The V gene is TRBV18, the J gene TRBJ1-3; no clear D. The CDR3 consists of 14 residues. Trimming cost V 5 bases and J 2 bases, with 10 bases left between them. CDR1 KGHSH and CDR2 LQKENI come from the germline V gene.

The chain combines TRBV5-1 with TRBJ2-1, with D perhaps matching TRBD1 (6 bases). Germline CDR1 reads SGHRS; CDR2 reads YFSETQ. This CDR3 is built from 13 residues. With 0 bases removed from V and 9 bases from J, the gap between germline ends came to 10 bases. The DNA for the CDR3 is TGCGCCAGCAGCTTGGGACAGGCGACTGAGCAGTTCTTC. The encoded protein is CASSLGQATEQFF. Full variable domain (outside the CDR3, taken from reference TRBV5-1 and TRBJ2-1): KAGVTQTPRYLIKTRGQQVTLSCSPISGHRSVSWYQQTPGQGLQFLFEYFSETQRNKGNFPGRFSGRQFSNSRSEMNVSTLELGDSALYLCASSLGQATEQFFGPGTRLTVL.

This chain links TRBV5-1 with TRBJ1-2; possible D gene TRBD1, 5 bases. Germline values: CDR1 SGHRS, CDR2 YFSETQ. The CDR3 is 18 residues long. V was pared by 0 bases and J by 6 bases, with 24 bases between. CDR3 sequence: CASSLAPTGPIPINGYTF. CDR3 in DNA: TGCGCCAGCAGCTTGGCTCCAACGGGACCGATACCGATAAATGGCTACACCTTC.

The V gene is TRBV7-3, the J gene TRBJ2-7; 7 nucleotides align to TRBD1. The germline V gene has CDR1 SGHTA and CDR2 FQGTGA. The V segment lost 5 bases and the J segment 3 bases; nucleotides outside the gene matches: 7. The CDR3 loop spans 14 amino acids. Written as DNA, the CDR3 is TGTGCCAGCAGCCCCACTCGGGACAGCTACGAGCAGTACTTC. It yields the protein CASSPTRDSYEQYF.

The V gene is TRBV7-2, the J gene TRBJ1-6, with D unresolved. From germline, CDR1 is SGHTA and CDR2 FQGNSA. V lost 4 bases and J lost 14, with 12 bases in between. The CDR3 runs 12 residues. CDR3 amino acids: CASSSSSFTLHF. In DNA form, the CDR3 reads TGTGCCAGCAGCTCCTCCTCGTTCACCCTCCACTTT.

This chain's CDR3 is CASSPPRQPTEAFF. The CDR3 DNA reads TGTGCCAGCAGCCCCCCTCGGCAGCCCACTGAAGCTTTCTTT. The chain uses TRBV13 and TRBJ1-1; no firm D call. The V gene's germline CDR1 is PRHDT and CDR2 FYEKMQ (reference sequence). This CDR3 has 14 amino acids. Trimming removed 5 bases at V and 4 bases at J, with 14 bases between. The full variable domain, completed using reference TRBV13 and TRBJ1-1, is AAGVIQSPRHLIKEKRETATLKCYPIPRHDTVYWYQQGPGQDPQFLISFYEKMQSDKGSIPDRFSAQQFSDYHSELNMSSLELGDSALYFCASSPPRQPTEAFFGQGTRLTVV.

This clone was seen just once. The chain uses TRBV2 and TRBJ1-1, with D hard to call. CDR1 and CDR2 (germline): SNHLY, FYNNEI. V was shortened by 8 bases and J by 0 bases, with 16 bases between the two germline ends. CDR3 size: 15 residues. This CDR3 is CASGLADLMNTEAFF. In DNA, the CDR3 is TGTGCCAGCGGACTCGCCGACTTAATGAACACTGAAGCTTTCTTT.

The chain combines TRBV6-6 with TRBJ2-1, with 10 bases that match TRBD2. The germline V gene has CDR1 MNHNY and CDR2 SVGAGI (reference sequence). V shed 10 bases, J shed 7 bases, and the junction held 13 bases outside the gene matches. The CDR3 has 15 amino acids. CDR3 residues: CATSSIAGGRNEQFF. DNA of the CDR3: TGTGCCACTTCCTCTATAGCGGGAGGAAGGAATGAGCAGTTCTTC.

This chain connects TRBV15 to TRBJ1-3; D uncertain. The germline V gene has CDR1 LNHNV and CDR2 YYDKDF (reference sequence). With 3 bases removed from V and 0 bases from J, the gap between germline ends came to 9 bases. The length of the CDR3 is 15 residues. The CDR3 reads CATSRTDGSGNTIYF. The CDR3 DNA is TGTGCCACCAGCAGGACGGACGGCTCTGGAAACACCATATATTTT. The whole variable domain, filled in from reference TRBV15 and TRBJ1-3, reads DAMVIQNPRYQVTQFGKPVTLSCSQTLNHNVMYWYQQKSSQAPKLLFHYYDKDFNNEADTPDNFQSRRPNTSFCFLDIRSPGLGDTAMYLCATSRTDGSGNTIYFGEGSWLTVV.

The chain joins TRBV4-3 to TRBJ1-2; 7 bases align to TRBD1. V shed 3 bases, J shed 4 bases, and the junction held 2 bases outside the gene matches. This CDR3 contains 13 residues. The germline CDR1 and CDR2 sequences are LGHNA and YSLEER. CDR3 sequence (DNA): TGCGCCAGCAGCCACGACAGGGTCTATGGCTACACCTTC. Its translation is CASSHDRVYGYTF.

The chain couples TRBV30 to TRBJ2-1; tentative D call: TRBD1 (5 bases). Per germline, CDR1 GTSNPN and CDR2 SVGIG (reference sequence). The CDR3 is 16 amino acids. Trimming removed 2 bases from V and 7 bases from J, with 21 bases in between. The CDR3 DNA follows: TGTGCCTGGAGTTCTCGAGGACATTTCTGGCCTAATGAGCAGTTCTTC. It encodes CAWSSRGHFWPNEQFF.